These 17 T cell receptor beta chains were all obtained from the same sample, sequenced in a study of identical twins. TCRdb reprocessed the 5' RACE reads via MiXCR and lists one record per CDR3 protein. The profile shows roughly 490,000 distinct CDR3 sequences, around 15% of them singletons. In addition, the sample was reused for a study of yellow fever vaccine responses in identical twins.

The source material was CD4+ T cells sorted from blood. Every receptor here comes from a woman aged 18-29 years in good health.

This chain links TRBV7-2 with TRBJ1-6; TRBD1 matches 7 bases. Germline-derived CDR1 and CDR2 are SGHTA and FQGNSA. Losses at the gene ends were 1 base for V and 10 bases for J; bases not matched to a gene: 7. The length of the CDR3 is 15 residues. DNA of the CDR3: TGTGCCAGCAGCTTAGGGCAGGGGGTGCAATCACCCCTCCACTTT. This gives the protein CASSLGQGVQSPLHF.

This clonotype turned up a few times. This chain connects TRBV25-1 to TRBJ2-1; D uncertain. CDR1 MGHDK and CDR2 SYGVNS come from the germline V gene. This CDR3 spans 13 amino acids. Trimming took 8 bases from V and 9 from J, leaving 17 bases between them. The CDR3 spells CASFSAGEVEQFF. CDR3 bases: TGTGCCAGCTTCTCAGCAGGAGAGGTTGAGCAGTTCTTC. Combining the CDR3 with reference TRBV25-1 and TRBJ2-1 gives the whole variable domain EADIYQTPRYLVIGTGKKITLECSQTMGHDKMYWYQQDPGMELHLIHYSYGVNSTEKGDLSSESTVSRIRTEHFPLTLESARPSHTSQYLCASFSAGEVEQFFGPGTRLTVL.

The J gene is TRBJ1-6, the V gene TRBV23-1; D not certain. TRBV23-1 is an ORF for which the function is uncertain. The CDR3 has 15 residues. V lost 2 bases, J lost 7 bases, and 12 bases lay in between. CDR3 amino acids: CASSQKRLLNSPLHF. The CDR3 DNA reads TGCGCCAGCAGTCAAAAGAGACTTCTCAATTCACCCCTCCACTTT.

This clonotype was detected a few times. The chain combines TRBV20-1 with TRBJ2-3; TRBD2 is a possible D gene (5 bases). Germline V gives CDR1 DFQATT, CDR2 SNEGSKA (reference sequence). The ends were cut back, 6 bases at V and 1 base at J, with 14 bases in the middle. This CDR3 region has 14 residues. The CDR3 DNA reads TGCAGTGCCACGGACTCTCCCCGCACAGATACGCAGTATTTT. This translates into CSATDSPRTDTQYF.

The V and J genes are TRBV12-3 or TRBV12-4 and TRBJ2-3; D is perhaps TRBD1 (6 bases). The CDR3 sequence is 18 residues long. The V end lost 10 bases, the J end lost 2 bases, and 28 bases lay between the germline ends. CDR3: CAICFSEPGHSPTDTQYF. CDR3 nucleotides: TGTGCCATCTGTTTCAGCGAACCGGGACACAGCCCCACAGATACGCAGTATTTT.

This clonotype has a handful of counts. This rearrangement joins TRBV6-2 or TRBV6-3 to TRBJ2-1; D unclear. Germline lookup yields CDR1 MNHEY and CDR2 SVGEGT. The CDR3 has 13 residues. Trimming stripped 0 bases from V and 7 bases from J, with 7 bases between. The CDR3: CASSYSPVNEQFF. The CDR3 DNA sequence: TGTGCCAGCAGTTACTCGCCGGTGAATGAGCAGTTCTTC.

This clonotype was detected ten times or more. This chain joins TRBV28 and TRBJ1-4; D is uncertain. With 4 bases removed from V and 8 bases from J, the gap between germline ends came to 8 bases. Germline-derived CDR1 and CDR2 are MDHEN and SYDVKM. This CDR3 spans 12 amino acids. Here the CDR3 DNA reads TGTGCCAGCAGTTCAGGAAGGGAAAAACTGTTTTTT. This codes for CASSSGREKLFF.

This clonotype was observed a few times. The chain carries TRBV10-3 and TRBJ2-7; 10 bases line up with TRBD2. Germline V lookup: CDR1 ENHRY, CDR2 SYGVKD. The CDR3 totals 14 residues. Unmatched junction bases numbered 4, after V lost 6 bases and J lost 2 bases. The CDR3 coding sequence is TGTGCCATCAGCCGGACTAGCGGCCCCTACGAGCAGTACTTC. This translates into CAISRTSGPYEQYF.

The CDR3 nucleotides read TGTGCCAGCAGCGCGTCAAACCTCTGGCGGTCTCCCTACAATGAGCAGTTCTTC. It translates to CASSASNLWRSPYNEQFF. This chain uses TRBV11-1 with TRBJ2-1; D unresolved. Germline lookup yields CDR1 SGHAT and CDR2 FQDESV (reference sequence). V gave up 5 bases and J gave up 2 bases, with 22 bases separating them. CDR3 length: 18 amino acids.

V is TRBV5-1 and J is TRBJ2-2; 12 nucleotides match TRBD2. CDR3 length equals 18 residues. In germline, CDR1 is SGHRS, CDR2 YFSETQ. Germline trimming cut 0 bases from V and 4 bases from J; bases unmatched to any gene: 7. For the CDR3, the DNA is TGCGCCAGCAGCTTGGAGCTAGCGGGAGGGCCAGGCACCGGGGAGCTGTTTTTT. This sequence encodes CASSLELAGGPGTGELFF. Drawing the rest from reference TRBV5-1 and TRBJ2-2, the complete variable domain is KAGVTQTPRYLIKTRGQQVTLSCSPISGHRSVSWYQQTPGQGLQFLFEYFSETQRNKGNFPGRFSGRQFSNSRSEMNVSTLELGDSALYLCASSLELAGGPGTGELFFGEGSRLTVL.

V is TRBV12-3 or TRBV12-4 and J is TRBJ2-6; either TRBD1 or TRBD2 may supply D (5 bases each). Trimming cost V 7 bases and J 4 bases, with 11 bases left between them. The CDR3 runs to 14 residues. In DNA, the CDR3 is TGTGCCAGCACCTCCGAGGGGGGGGCCAACGTCCTGACTTTC. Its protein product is CASTSEGGANVLTF.

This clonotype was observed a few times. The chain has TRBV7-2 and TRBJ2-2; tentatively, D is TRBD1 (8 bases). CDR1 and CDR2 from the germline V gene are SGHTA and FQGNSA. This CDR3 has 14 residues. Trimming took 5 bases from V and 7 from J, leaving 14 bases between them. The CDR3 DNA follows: TGTGCCAGCAGCACCAACAGGGGGGGCGGGGAGCTGTTTTTT. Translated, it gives CASSTNRGGGELFF.

The CDR3 protein is CAWSIGDYLTGELFF. The CDR3 DNA sequence: TGTGCCTGGAGTATTGGGGACTACCTCACCGGGGAGCTGTTTTTT. V usage is TRBV30 and J usage is TRBJ2-2; 7 bases line up with TRBD2. This CDR3 spans 15 amino acids. Per the germline V gene, CDR1 is GTSNPN and CDR2 is SVGIG (reference sequence). The V segment lost 2 bases and the J segment 4 bases; nucleotides outside the gene matches: 7.

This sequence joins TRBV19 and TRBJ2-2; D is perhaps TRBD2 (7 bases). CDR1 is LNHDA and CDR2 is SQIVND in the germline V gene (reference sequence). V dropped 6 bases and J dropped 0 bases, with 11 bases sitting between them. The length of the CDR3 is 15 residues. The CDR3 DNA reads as TGTGCCAGTAGGTCGGGGGGCACGAACACCGGGGAGCTGTTTTTT. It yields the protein CASRSGGTNTGELFF.

The CDR3: CASSHRTVWGEQYF. The CDR3 region has the DNA TGTGCCAGCAGCCATAGGACAGTTTGGGGCGAGCAGTACTTC. V usage is TRBV5-6 and J usage is TRBJ2-7, with D tentatively TRBD1 (6 bases). The V end lost 4 bases, the J end lost 6 bases, and 17 bases lay between the germline ends. Germline V gene lookup returns CDR1 SGHDT and CDR2 YYEEEE. The CDR3 extends over 14 amino acids.

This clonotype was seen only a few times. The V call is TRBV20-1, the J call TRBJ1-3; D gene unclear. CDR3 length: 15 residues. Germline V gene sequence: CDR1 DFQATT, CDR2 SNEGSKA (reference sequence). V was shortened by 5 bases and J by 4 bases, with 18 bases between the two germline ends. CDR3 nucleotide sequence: TGCAGTGCTGAGAGGTGGGCCCTACGAGGAAACACCATATATTTT. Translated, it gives CSAERWALRGNTIYF.

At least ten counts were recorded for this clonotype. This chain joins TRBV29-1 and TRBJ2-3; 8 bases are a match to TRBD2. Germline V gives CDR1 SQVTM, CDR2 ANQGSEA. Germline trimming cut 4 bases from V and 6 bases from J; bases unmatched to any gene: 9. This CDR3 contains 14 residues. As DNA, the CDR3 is TGCAGCGTTGTCCCAGCGGGAGTGGGGGATACGCAGTATTTT. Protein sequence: CSVVPAGVGDTQYF.